Sequencing of this T cell receptor (beta chain) was carried out in a study of CD8 T cells in Susac syndrome. Sequencing of TCR beta was performed on blood CD8+ and CD4+ T cells. TEMRA cells were FACS-enriched, and CD8+ and CD4+ T cells were isolated negatively. RNA, at about 0.45 to 1 ug, was reverse transcribed with random hexamers. The CDR3 of TCR beta was amplified by immunoSEQ multiplex PCR across 54 Vbeta and 13 Jbeta. TCRdb called the immunoSEQ multiplex PCR reads again in MiXCR, with one record for every CDR3 protein. The sample has some 300,000 distinct CDR3 sequences, approximately 85% seen once. Per the germline V gene, CDR1 is SGDLS and CDR2 is YYNGEE. The CDR3 is 17 residues long. Deletions cut 2 bases from V and 0 bases from J, with 17 bases between.

The material sequenced was CD8+ T cells from PBMCs. The gene calls are TRBV9 and TRBJ1-2; D perhaps matches TRBD1 (6 bases). The source of this sequence is a human donor with multiple sclerosis. CDR3 sequence reads: CASSVERGTGSNYGYTF. CDR3 DNA sequence: TGTGCCAGCAGCGTGGAGAGGGGGACGGGTTCTAACTATGGCTACACCTTC.